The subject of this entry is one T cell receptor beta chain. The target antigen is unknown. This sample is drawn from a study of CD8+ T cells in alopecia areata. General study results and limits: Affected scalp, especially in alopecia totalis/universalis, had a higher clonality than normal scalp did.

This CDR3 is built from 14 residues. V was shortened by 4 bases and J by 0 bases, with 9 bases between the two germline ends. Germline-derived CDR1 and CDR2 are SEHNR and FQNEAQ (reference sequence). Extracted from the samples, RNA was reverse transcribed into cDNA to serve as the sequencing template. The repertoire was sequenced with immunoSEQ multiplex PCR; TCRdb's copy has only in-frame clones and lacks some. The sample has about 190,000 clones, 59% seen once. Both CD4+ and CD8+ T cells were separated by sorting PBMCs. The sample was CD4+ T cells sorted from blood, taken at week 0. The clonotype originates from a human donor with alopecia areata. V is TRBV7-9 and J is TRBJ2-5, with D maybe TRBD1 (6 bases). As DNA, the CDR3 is TGTGCCAGCAGCTGGCAGGGGAACCAAGAGACCCAGTACTTC. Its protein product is CASSWQGNQETQYF.